These 31 T cell receptor beta chains were sequenced from one sample in a study of T-cell memory formation after mild COVID-19. One entry per CDR3 protein, called by TCRdb with MiXCR from the 5' RACE reads. The sample lists fewer than 400,000 distinct CDR3 sequences; roughly 15% were seen once. The sample comprised PBMCs or a T cell subset sorted from them (not recorded which). The receptors here all came from a young man who had mild COVID-19 (a few samples of this study predate the infection). Cell type and time point are not known.

V and J are TRBV20-1 and TRBJ2-7, with D uncertain. This CDR3 contains 12 residues. Germline assignment: CDR1 DFQATT and CDR2 SNEGSKA (reference sequence). V shed 1 base and J shed 2 bases, with 6 bases lying between them. The CDR3 sequence: CSARGSTYEQYV. The CDR3 nucleotides are TGCAGTGCTAGAGGTTCGACCTACGAGCAGTACGTC.

This clonotype was observed a few times. The V call is TRBV7-2, the J call TRBJ2-1, with a weak D call TRBD2 (6 bases). Germline lookup yields CDR1 SGHTA and CDR2 FQGNSA. The V and J ends lost 1 base and 0 bases respectively, with 13 bases between them. The CDR3 is 17 amino acids. Written as DNA, the CDR3 is TGTGCCAGCAGCTTAGTGCTAGCGATAAGCTCCTACAATGAGCAGTTCTTC. Its translation: CASSLVLAISSYNEQFF. The variable domain in full, with the rest retrieved from reference TRBV7-2 and TRBJ2-1, is GAGVSQSPSNKVTEKGKDVELRCDPISGHTALYWYRQSLGQGLEFLIYFQGNSAPDKSGLPSDRFSAERTGGSVSTLTIQRTQQEDSAVYLCASSLVLAISSYNEQFFGPGTRLTVL.

V usage is TRBV7-9 and J usage is TRBJ2-2; 9 bases match TRBD1. Trimming removed 5 bases from V and 3 bases from J; junction bases left unmatched: 4. CDR1 and CDR2 from the germline V gene are SEHNR and FQNEAQ (reference sequence). The CDR3 consists of 15 residues. DNA of the CDR3: TGTGCCAGCAGCCGGGACAGGGTGGACACCGGGGAGCTGTTTTTT. This codes for CASSRDRVDTGELFF.

This clonotype was detected a few times. V and J are TRBV5-6 and TRBJ1-5, with 11 bases fitting TRBD1. With 4 bases clipped from V and 4 bases from J, the junction kept 4 bases outside the gene matches. The length of the CDR3 is 15 residues. From germline, CDR1 is SGHDT and CDR2 YYEEEE. CDR3 sequence: CASSGGQGGNQPQHF. CDR3 sequence (DNA): TGTGCCAGCAGCGGGGGACAGGGGGGAAATCAGCCCCAGCATTTT.

The V and J genes are TRBV20-1 and TRBJ1-5; 9 bases are shared with TRBD1. From germline, CDR1 is DFQATT and CDR2 SNEGSKA (reference sequence). V shed 5 bases, J shed 6 bases, and the junction held 8 bases outside the gene matches. The CDR3 runs to 14 residues. The CDR3: CSAPRQGDRQPQHF. DNA of the CDR3: TGCAGTGCTCCACGACAGGGGGATCGTCAGCCCCAGCATTTT.

This clonotype has ten or more counts. The chain is built from TRBV7-8 and TRBJ2-1; no clear D. The germline V and J ends were trimmed by 8 bases and 5 bases, with 16 bases remaining between them. Germline assignment: CDR1 SGHVS and CDR2 FQNEAQ. The CDR3 has 14 amino acids. CDR3 sequence reads: CASSEVPPDNEQFF. CDR3 nucleotide sequence: TGTGCCAGCTCCGAAGTCCCGCCTGACAATGAGCAGTTCTTC.

The chain has TRBV7-2 and TRBJ1-2; 11 nucleotides align to TRBD1. This CDR3 is built from 14 residues. Germline assignment: CDR1 SGHTA and CDR2 FQGNSA. Losses at the gene ends were 5 bases for V and 4 bases for J; bases not matched to a gene: 3. CDR3 DNA sequence: TGTGCCAGCAGCCAGGGACAGGGGGGCTATGGCTACACCTTC. Protein: CASSQGQGGYGYTF.

This clonotype was counted between two and nine times. This chain uses TRBV21-1 with TRBJ1-1; the table's D gene call, TRBD1, was not cross checked with the DNA. TRBV21-1 is designated a pseudogene. The CDR3 spans 15 residues. Here the CDR3 DNA reads TGTGCCAGCAGCCAAGCGAGGGGCAGGAACACTGAAGCTTTCTTT. Its translation is CASSQARGRNTEAFF.

This clonotype has a handful of counts. The chain joins TRBV5-1 to TRBJ1-1; D is uncertain. CDR1 and CDR2 (germline): SGHRS, YFSETQ. The CDR3 is made up of 16 amino acids. The germline V and J ends were trimmed by 1 base and 0 bases, with 13 bases remaining between them. In nucleotides, the CDR3 is TGCGCCAGCAGCTTGAGGCCTCTAACTATGAACACTGAAGCTTTCTTT. It specifies CASSLRPLTMNTEAFF.

This clonotype was counted between two and nine times. The CDR3 sequence is CASSLGSHSNQPQHF. The CDR3 bases are TGTGCCAGCAGCTTGGGGAGCCATAGCAATCAGCCCCAGCATTTT. The rearrangement joins TRBV7-2 to TRBJ1-5; D remains unclear. V lost 3 bases to trimming and J lost 0 bases, with 9 bases between them. This CDR3 is built from 15 residues. Germline V CDR1 and CDR2: SGHTA, FQGNSA.

This clonotype has only a few counts. This sequence joins TRBV6-6 and TRBJ2-1, with a tentative D call TRBD2 (6 bases). V was clipped by 5 bases and J by 6 bases, with 14 bases between them. The CDR3 spans 14 residues. The V gene's germline CDR1 is MNHNY and CDR2 SVGAGI (reference sequence). This chain's CDR3 is CASSQLLAPNEQFF. The CDR3 coding sequence is TGTGCCAGCAGTCAGCTTCTAGCGCCCAATGAGCAGTTCTTC.

This clonotype turned up a few times. J is TRBJ1-1 and V is TRBV12-3 or TRBV12-4; D gene uncertain. V dropped 6 bases and J dropped 1 base, with 9 bases sitting between them. This CDR3 has 13 amino acids. The CDR3 protein is CASSFVGNTEAFF. CDR3 DNA: TGTGCCAGCAGCTTCGTCGGGAACACTGAAGCTTTCTTT.

This clonotype was seen a few times. The chain joins TRBV7-2 to TRBJ2-1, with 7 bases matching TRBD2. The germline CDR1 and CDR2 sequences are SGHTA and FQGNSA. With V trimmed by 5 bases and J by 10 bases, 11 bases remained unmatched. This CDR3 comprises 14 residues. The CDR3 bases are TGTGCCAGCAGCATTGCCCTGGGACTACCAGAGCAGTTCTTC. Protein: CASSIALGLPEQFF. Full variable domain (outside the CDR3, taken from reference TRBV7-2 and TRBJ2-1): GAGVSQSPSNKVTEKGKDVELRCDPISGHTALYWYRQSLGQGLEFLIYFQGNSAPDKSGLPSDRFSAERTGGSVSTLTIQRTQQEDSAVYLCASSIALGLPEQFFGPGTRLTVL.

J is TRBJ1-2 and V is TRBV3-1; 7 positions match TRBD1. The CDR3 is made up of 15 amino acids. J gave up 0 bases and V 4 bases, and 5 bases lay outside the gene matches. Germline V gene sequence: CDR1 LGHDT, CDR2 YNNKEL (reference sequence). CDR3 amino acids: CASSLSDRTNYGYTF. CDR3 nucleotides: TGTGCCAGCAGCCTTTCGGACAGGACTAACTATGGCTACACCTTC.

The CDR3 region has the DNA TGTGCCAGCAGTTACCCCTTCGGGGAAGTTGGGGAGACCCAGTACTTC. Protein product: CASSYPFGEVGETQYF. The rearrangement joins TRBV6-5 to TRBJ2-5; D possibly corresponds to TRBD2 (5 bases). This CDR3 spans 16 amino acids. CDR1 and CDR2 from the germline V gene are MNHEY and SVGAGI. V was cut by 2 bases and J by 5 bases, with 18 bases left in between.

There are a few counts of this clonotype. V and J are TRBV7-9 and TRBJ2-7, with D unresolved. Trimming removed 4 bases at V and 4 bases at J, with 14 bases between. This CDR3 comprises 14 residues. The germline gives CDR1 SEHNR, CDR2 FQNEAQ (reference sequence). The CDR3 DNA reads TGTGCCAGCAGCTCCGGAAGTAATCGGTACGAGCAGTACTTC. Translating gives CASSSGSNRYEQYF.

The genes are TRBV5-1 and TRBJ2-3; D perhaps matches TRBD2 (7 bases). Germline CDR1 is SGHRS and CDR2 is YFSETQ. The CDR3 is 17 residues long. Trimming stripped 4 bases from V and 1 base from J, with 19 bases between. For the CDR3, the DNA is TGCGCCAGCAGCCTGTCTTGGGGGGGCCGGGGCACAGATACGCAGTATTTT. This encodes CASSLSWGGRGTDTQYF.

This sequence joins TRBV7-9 and TRBJ1-4; D unresolved. CDR1 and CDR2 from the germline V gene are SEHNR and FQNEAQ (reference sequence). The CDR3 covers 15 residues. Trimming pared 1 base from V and 2 bases from J, leaving 8 bases between. The CDR3 reads CASSLVGATNEKLFF. For the CDR3, the DNA is TGTGCCAGCAGCTTAGTGGGTGCGACTAATGAAAAACTGTTTTTT.

This clonotype showed up just a few times. This chain uses TRBV19 with TRBJ2-5; no definite D call. The ends were cut back, 2 bases at V and 5 bases at J, with 15 bases in the middle. The germline V gene has CDR1 LNHDA and CDR2 SQIVND (reference sequence). This CDR3 region has 15 residues. The CDR3 sequence: CASSIRLGFSETQYF. The CDR3 nucleotides are TGTGCCAGTAGTATACGGTTGGGATTTTCGGAGACCCAGTACTTC.

In this sample, this clonotype turned up many times. This chain links TRBV15 with TRBJ2-3; 14 nucleotides align to TRBD2. The germline V gene has CDR1 LNHNV and CDR2 YYDKDF (reference sequence). The CDR3 runs 20 residues. After removal of 1 base from V and 0 bases from J, the junction contained 9 bases not matched to a gene. The CDR3 is CATSRGTSGGPFSSTDTQYF. Here the CDR3 DNA reads TGTGCCACCAGCAGAGGGACTAGCGGGGGGCCATTCTCTAGCACAGATACGCAGTATTTT.

This clonotype showed up just once. The chain combines TRBV9 with TRBJ1-2, with a possible D match to TRBD1 (6 bases). The CDR3 covers 14 residues. Between the trimmed V and J ends, which lost 2 bases and 3 bases, there was a span of 11 bases. Germline-derived CDR1 and CDR2 are SGDLS and YYNGEE. The CDR3 here is CASSVTGRDYGYTF. The CDR3 nucleotides are TGTGCCAGCAGCGTGACAGGTAGAGACTATGGCTACACCTTC.

The chain recombines TRBV13 with TRBJ1-6; no definite D call. CDR3 length: 15 amino acids. Germline V gene lookup returns CDR1 PRHDT and CDR2 FYEKMQ (reference sequence). The ends were cut back, 4 bases at V and 0 bases at J, with 7 bases in the middle. CDR3 protein: CASSSASSYNSPLHF. The CDR3, as DNA: TGTGCCAGCAGCTCGGCGAGCTCCTATAATTCACCCCTCCACTTT. Using reference TRBV13 and TRBJ1-6 for the parts outside the CDR3, the full variable domain is AAGVIQSPRHLIKEKRETATLKCYPIPRHDTVYWYQQGPGQDPQFLISFYEKMQSDKGSIPDRFSAQQFSDYHSELNMSSLELGDSALYFCASSSASSYNSPLHFGNGTRLTVT.

Many counts were recorded for this clonotype. This chain links TRBV5-5 with TRBJ2-1, with 7 bases that match TRBD2. CDR3 size: 14 residues. CDR1 is SGHKS, CDR2 YYEKEE, per germline (reference sequence). The J segment lost 8 bases and the V segment lost 4 bases, leaving 9 bases of the junction unmatched. The CDR3 DNA follows: TGTGCCAGCAGCCCCGTGACTAGCATCCATGAGCAGTTCTTC. As protein: CASSPVTSIHEQFF.

This clonotype was seen a handful of times. The J gene is TRBJ2-7, the V gene TRBV12-3 or TRBV12-4, with 7 bases matching TRBD1. The CDR3 is 13 amino acids. Germline trimming cut 8 bases from V and 5 bases from J; bases unmatched to any gene: 9. CDR3 loop: CASSWTGDHEQYF. The DNA for the CDR3 is TGTGCCAGCTCGTGGACAGGTGACCACGAGCAGTACTTC.

The sample holds a few counts of this clonotype. The chain couples TRBV6-2 or TRBV6-3 to TRBJ2-7; TRBD2 might be the D (7 bases). There are 16 residues in the CDR3. Trimming shortened V by 6 bases and J by 1 base, and 19 bases separated the two germline ends. The germline gives CDR1 MNHEY, CDR2 SVGEGT. The CDR3 loop reads CASSPGGPGQSYEQYV. CDR3 DNA: TGTGCCAGCAGCCCGGGGGGTCCTGGACAGTCCTACGAGCAGTACGTC.

This clonotype came up a few times. The chain couples TRBV9 to TRBJ2-3; TRBD2 might be the D (5 bases). Germline assignment: CDR1 SGDLS and CDR2 YYNGEE. The length of the CDR3 is 15 residues. V shed 3 bases and J shed 2 bases, with 13 bases lying between them. The CDR3 DNA is TGTGCCAGCAGCGAGGAAGCGGCGACCACAGATACGCAGTATTTT. This gives the protein CASSEEAATTDTQYF.

On this clonotype: No conserved phenylalanine or tryptophan is present at the end of the CDR3, so a read error is the likely explanation. V is TRBV6-5 and J is TRBJ2-1, with TRBD2 as a possible D gene (6 bases). Trimming shortened V by 2 bases and J by 7 bases, and 21 bases separated the two germline ends. The CDR3 spans 17 residues. Germline CDR1 and CDR2: MNHEY and SVGAGI. The DNA for the CDR3 is TGTGCCAGCAGTTACCAGTACTCGACCGGAGGGGAGAATGAGCAGTTCATC. Translating gives CASSYQYSTGGENEQFI.

This clonotype occurred many times. The rearrangement links TRBV5-1 to TRBJ2-7, with D possibly TRBD1 on 6 matching bases. Germline V lookup: CDR1 SGHRS, CDR2 YFSETQ. This CDR3 comprises 13 residues. Trimming shortened V by 2 bases and J by 6 bases, and 12 bases separated the two germline ends. The DNA of the CDR3 is TGCGCCAGCAGCTTCGTAGGGGGTGGCGAGCAGTACTTC. It is translated as CASSFVGGGEQYF.

DNA for the CDR3: TGTGCCAGCAGTTACTGGAGAGGATGGACCCGCCTCCACTTT. It encodes CASSYWRGWTRLHF. The chain uses TRBV6-2 or TRBV6-3 and TRBJ1-6, with D hard to call. The germline V and J ends were trimmed by 1 base and 15 bases, with 16 bases remaining between them. Germline CDR1 is MNHEY and CDR2 is SVGEGT. The CDR3 covers 14 residues.

The V and J genes are TRBV15 and TRBJ2-5; 9 bases match TRBD2. This CDR3 has 17 residues. CDR1 and CDR2 (germline): LNHNV, YYDKDF (reference sequence). The V segment lost 0 bases and the J segment 6 bases; nucleotides outside the gene matches: 11. CDR3 sequence: CATSRDYQAGGQQTQYF. The CDR3 nucleotides are TGTGCCACCAGCAGAGACTATCAAGCGGGGGGTCAACAGACCCAGTACTTC.

This clonotype showed up many times. The chain has TRBV29-1 and TRBJ2-3; D is undetermined. From germline, CDR1 is SQVTM and CDR2 ANQGSEA. Trimming removed 6 bases at V and 3 bases at J, with 19 bases between. The length of the CDR3 is 15 residues. Here the CDR3 DNA reads TGCAGCGTACCGGGCCAAACCCGGGTGACAGATACGCAGTATTTT. Residues: CSVPGQTRVTDTQYF.